The sample holds many counts of the clone carrying this T cell receptor (beta chain). The antigen remains unidentified. Trimming left V 5 bases short and J 3 bases short, with 22 bases between. The CDR3 is 17 amino acids. TCRdb independently ran MiXCR on the reads; one entry per CDR3 protein. The sample comprises approximately 500,000 distinct CDR3 sequences, more than 15% of which are singletons, and around 25% rests with the top ten. The sample originates from a study of T cell repertoires in cytomegalovirus infection. Study in general: Matching HLA type and CMV infection were both indicated by public TCR beta signatures.

Study results and caveats: Ex vivo, HLA-C-restricted CMV-specific TCR beta clonotypes prevailed over the rest of the response. Cumulative frequency (of public TCR beta family members) identified carriers of CMV plus the relevant HLA.

The sequenced sample was CD8+ T cells from PBMCs. V and J are TRBV12-3 or TRBV12-4 and TRBJ1-2; a possible D gene is TRBD1 (6 bases). The sequence was collected from a human donor in good health (CMV status not recorded). Some clones in this sample may be carry-over from other donors' samples. CDR3 bases: TGTGCCAGCAGTCTGGCCCCTACAGGGACCAGGGACTATGGCTACACCTTC. Residues: CASSLAPTGTRDYGYTF.